This entry lists 8 T cell receptor beta chains sequenced from one sample in a study of PD-1 blockade in classical Hodgkin lymphoma. Relapse after autologous stem cell transplantation occurred in every patient, and brentuximab vedotin exposure varied. Sequencing used immunoSEQ multiplex PCR; TCRdb keeps in-frame clones, though not all of them. The table has over 50,000 clones, roughly 66% seen once. Sequenced material: peripheral blood mononuclear cells (PBMCs), taken before the second cycle of nivolumab. Receptors were obtained from a human donor with classical Hodgkin lymphoma.

The DNA for the CDR3 is TGTGCCAGAAGCTTCGACAGAGCTTCTCCCTACGAGCAGTACTTC. Its translation is CARSFDRASPYEQYF. The rearrangement joins TRBV5-3 to TRBJ2-7; D might be TRBD1 (5 bases). TRBV5-3 carries the ORF label, with uncertain function. CDR3 size: 15 residues. The V end was cut by 2 bases, the J end by 2 bases, with 14 bases between.

This clone was observed once. This chain connects TRBV19 to TRBJ2-7; no reliable D call. The CDR3 spans 15 residues. V was pared by 6 bases and J by 6 bases, with 21 bases between. From germline, CDR1 is LNHDA and CDR2 SQIVND (reference sequence). The CDR3 nucleotides are TGTGCCAGTAGCCTCCCGGACCCTCCGCGGACCGAGCAGTACTTC. Its protein product is CASSLPDPPRTEQYF.

A few counts support this clone. The rearrangement links TRBV5-1 to TRBJ1-1; the D is unclear. Germline loops: CDR1 SGHRS, CDR2 YFSETQ. Between the trimmed V and J ends, which lost 1 base and 5 bases, there was a span of 9 bases. The CDR3 is 13 residues long. CDR3 loop: CASSLTSLTEAFF. For the CDR3, the DNA is TGCGCCAGCAGCTTGACATCATTAACTGAAGCTTTCTTT.

The CDR3 reads CASSHSERVSYEQYF. The CDR3, as DNA: TGTGCCAGTAGTCACTCGGAGCGGGTGTCCTACGAGCAGTACTTC. The chain is built from TRBV19 and TRBJ2-7, with D perhaps matching TRBD2 (6 bases). The germline CDR1 and CDR2 sequences are LNHDA and SQIVND (reference sequence). The V gene lost 5 bases and the J gene lost 1 base, with 15 bases spanning the gap. This CDR3 comprises 15 residues.

This clone is medium-sized. This chain connects TRBV6-5 to TRBJ1-2, with TRBD1 matching 10 bases. J gave up 8 bases and V 2 bases, and 8 bases lay outside the gene matches. The CDR3 runs 15 residues. Germline CDR1 MNHEY, CDR2 SVGAGI. In DNA, the CDR3 is TGTGCCAGCAGTTACACGGCCGGGACAGGGGACGGCTACACCTTC. Its protein product is CASSYTAGTGDGYTF.

This clone was recorded a few times. DNA of the CDR3: TGTGCCAGCAGGGACCGGCCCAACTCTGGAAACACCATATATTTT. Protein: CASRDRPNSGNTIYF. This rearrangement joins TRBV6-1 to TRBJ1-3, with unresolved D. CDR3 length: 15 residues. V lost 6 bases, J lost 0 bases, and 12 bases lay in between. The germline CDR1 and CDR2 sequences are MNHNS and SASEGT.

CDR3 sequence (DNA): TGTGCCAGCAGAGGGGACAGGGGGGGGTCCGAGCAGTACTTC. Translated: CASRGDRGGSEQYF. This chain joins TRBV2 and TRBJ2-7; TRBD1 aligns across 11 bases. Germline V gene lookup returns CDR1 SNHLY and CDR2 FYNNEI. The CDR3 extends over 14 amino acids. V trimming: 6 bases; J trimming: 6 bases; junction bases outside the gene matches: 7.

This clone has at least ten counts. The gene calls are TRBV13 and TRBJ2-7; 9 bases line up with TRBD1. The CDR3 has 15 residues. V lost 4 bases and J lost 3; bases outside the gene matches: 7. Germline assignment: CDR1 PRHDT and CDR2 FYEKMQ (reference sequence). The CDR3 nucleotides are TGTGCCAGCAGCTCCACGGACAGGGGATTCTACGAGCAGTACTTC. Translating gives CASSSTDRGFYEQYF.